The rows below give T cell receptor beta chains drawn from one sample of a study of CXCR3-negative and CXCR3-positive naive CD8 T cells. TCRdb re-called the 5' RACE reads and shows each CDR3 protein once, DNA omitted. Across under 10,000 distinct CDR3 sequences, the top ten clones capture around 1.1% of the sample. The sequencing input was naive CXCR3- CD8+ T cells from blood. Receptors originate from a human donor in good health. Some clones in this sample may be carry-over from other donors' samples. Both conserved end residues are part of each CDR3. Rows give clone size only sometimes, using once, few, many, or a class for an expanded clone.

TRBJ2-1	.	TRBV29-1	CSVESQENEQFF
TRBJ2-3	.	TRBV12-3/TRBV12-4	CASRTRAGAGSDTQYF
TRBJ1-2	medium-sized	TRBV21-1	CASSPDHPTGGDYGYTF
TRBJ2-2	.	TRBV11-3	CASSPPGQGPTGELFF
TRBJ1-1	.	TRBV29-1	CSTERGGTEAFF
TRBJ2-7	medium-sized	TRBV5-1	CASSSATSGINEQYF
TRBJ1-1	medium-sized	TRBV29-1	CSVRRDRGPNTEAFF
TRBJ2-1	medium-sized	TRBV11-2	CASSPHRLAGPYNEQFF
TRBJ2-1	medium-sized	TRBV18	CASSMVLGNEQFF
TRBJ2-7	medium-sized	TRBV7-3	CASSSSGTLEQYF
TRBJ2-1	medium-sized	TRBV20-1	CSAQTSGRAYNEQFF
TRBJ1-2	medium-sized	TRBV29-1	CSVAPGLANYGYTF
TRBJ2-7	medium-sized	TRBV7-9	CASSGDTYEQYF
TRBJ1-2	medium-sized	TRBV29-1	CSVPRTGPTTAYGYTF
TRBJ2-3	medium-sized	TRBV7-9	CASRATSGPVDTQYF
TRBJ1-2	medium-sized	TRBV12-3/TRBV12-4	CASSPGHVYGYTF
TRBJ2-1	.	TRBV19	CASSIGASGYNEQFF
TRBJ2-1	.	TRBV14	CASSHVTAVNEQFF
TRBJ1-1	medium-sized	TRBV29-1	CSGRGSLGGTEAFF
TRBJ1-2	medium-sized	TRBV29-1	CSVPGGTDYGYTF
TRBJ2-7	.	TRBV7-9	CASSQIVGLSYEQYF
TRBJ2-7	.	TRBV9	CASSVGGTPTSTYEQYF
TRBJ2-7	.	TRBV13	CASSLGGRVYEQYF
TRBJ2-1	.	TRBV6-6	CASSYPDRGVHNEQFF
TRBJ2-1	medium-sized	TRBV12-3/TRBV12-4	CASSGSYNEQFF
TRBJ2-7	.	TRBV29-1	CSSMEGSYEQYF
TRBJ2-7	medium-sized	TRBV18	CASSPNPFGDYEQYF
TRBJ1-1	medium-sized	TRBV5-1	CASSRGQVDMNTEAFF
TRBJ2-2	.	TRBV6-6	CASSYKGASQATHTGELFF
TRBJ2-1	medium-sized	TRBV5-1	CASSAPGTSSYNEQFF
TRBJ2-1	.	TRBV7-9	CASSFSGGNEQFF
TRBJ2-5	medium-sized	TRBV20-1	CSARPPGAGQYF
TRBJ1-4	.	TRBV6-5	CASSSRWTTNEKLFF
TRBJ2-7	medium-sized	TRBV20-1	CSARHRGAYEQYF
TRBJ2-5	medium-sized	TRBV15	CATSRAGGAGETQYF
TRBJ1-1	.	TRBV20-1	CSAIPVPVTEAFF
TRBJ1-1	medium-sized	TRBV15	CATSGGRTEAFF
TRBJ2-2	.	TRBV6-6	CASSFPGGNTGELFF
TRBJ2-5	medium-sized	TRBV11-1	CASRGLAGGGETQYF
TRBJ2-1	medium-sized	TRBV12-3/TRBV12-4	CASSPNKGGSPYNEQFF
TRBJ1-5	medium-sized	TRBV29-1	CSVAAGGNQPQHF
TRBJ1-2	medium-sized	TRBV25-1	CASSRRDEGYTF
TRBJ2-1	medium-sized	TRBV4-2	CASSQTSFGLAGDNEQFF
TRBJ2-7	.	TRBV5-6	CASSSGQLEQYF
TRBJ2-1	.	TRBV4-3	CASSQTAPGQRDEQFF
TRBJ2-3	.	TRBV28	CASSPPTGTSTDTQYF
TRBJ1-1	medium-sized	TRBV20-1	CSASLVLYGNTEAFF
TRBJ1-2	medium-sized	TRBV29-1	CSLDQNYGYTF
TRBJ2-5	medium-sized	TRBV29-1	CSVVGLQDWETQYF
TRBJ2-7	medium-sized	TRBV27	CASSFFGGINEQYF
TRBJ2-7	.	TRBV5-4	CASSLEESGEQYF
TRBJ2-5	medium-sized	TRBV28	CASSLGLAGVNKGETQYF
TRBJ1-5	.	TRBV3-1	CASSQDLRGLQPQHF
TRBJ2-1	.	TRBV28	CASHPGRGLYNEQFF
TRBJ1-1	medium-sized	TRBV7-9	CASSLDGGPLDPKVFF
TRBJ1-4	medium-sized	TRBV6-1	CASRGTGTNEKLFF
TRBJ1-2	.	TRBV28	CASSPVPGQKNYGYTF
TRBJ2-7	medium-sized	TRBV5-6	CASSPGTGFYEQYF
TRBJ2-5	.	TRBV27	CASSLYGQETQYF
TRBJ1-1	medium-sized	TRBV27	CASSFSANTEAFF